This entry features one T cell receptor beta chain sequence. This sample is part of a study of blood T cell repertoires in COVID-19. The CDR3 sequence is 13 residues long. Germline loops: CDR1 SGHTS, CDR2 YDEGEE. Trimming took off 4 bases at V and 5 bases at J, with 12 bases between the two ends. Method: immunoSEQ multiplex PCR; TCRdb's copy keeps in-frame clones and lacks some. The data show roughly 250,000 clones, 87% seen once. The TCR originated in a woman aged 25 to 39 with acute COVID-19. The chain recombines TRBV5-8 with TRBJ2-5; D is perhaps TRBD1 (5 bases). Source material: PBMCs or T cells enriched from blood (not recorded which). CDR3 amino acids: CASSRQNGETQYF. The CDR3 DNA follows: TGTGCCAGCAGCCGACAGAATGGGGAGACCCAGTACTTC.